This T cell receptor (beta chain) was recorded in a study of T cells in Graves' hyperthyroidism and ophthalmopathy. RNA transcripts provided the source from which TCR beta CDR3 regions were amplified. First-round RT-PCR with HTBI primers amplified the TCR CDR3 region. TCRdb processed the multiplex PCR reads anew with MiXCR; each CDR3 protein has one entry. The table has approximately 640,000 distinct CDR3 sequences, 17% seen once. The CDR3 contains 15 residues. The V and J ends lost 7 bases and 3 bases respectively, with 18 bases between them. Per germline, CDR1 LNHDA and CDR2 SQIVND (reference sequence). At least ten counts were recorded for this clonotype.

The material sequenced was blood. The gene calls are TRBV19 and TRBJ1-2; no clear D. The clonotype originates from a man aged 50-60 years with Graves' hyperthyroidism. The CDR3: CASIPLSELDYGYTF. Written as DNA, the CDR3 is TGTGCCAGTATTCCTCTTTCGGAGTTGGACTATGGCTACACCTTC.